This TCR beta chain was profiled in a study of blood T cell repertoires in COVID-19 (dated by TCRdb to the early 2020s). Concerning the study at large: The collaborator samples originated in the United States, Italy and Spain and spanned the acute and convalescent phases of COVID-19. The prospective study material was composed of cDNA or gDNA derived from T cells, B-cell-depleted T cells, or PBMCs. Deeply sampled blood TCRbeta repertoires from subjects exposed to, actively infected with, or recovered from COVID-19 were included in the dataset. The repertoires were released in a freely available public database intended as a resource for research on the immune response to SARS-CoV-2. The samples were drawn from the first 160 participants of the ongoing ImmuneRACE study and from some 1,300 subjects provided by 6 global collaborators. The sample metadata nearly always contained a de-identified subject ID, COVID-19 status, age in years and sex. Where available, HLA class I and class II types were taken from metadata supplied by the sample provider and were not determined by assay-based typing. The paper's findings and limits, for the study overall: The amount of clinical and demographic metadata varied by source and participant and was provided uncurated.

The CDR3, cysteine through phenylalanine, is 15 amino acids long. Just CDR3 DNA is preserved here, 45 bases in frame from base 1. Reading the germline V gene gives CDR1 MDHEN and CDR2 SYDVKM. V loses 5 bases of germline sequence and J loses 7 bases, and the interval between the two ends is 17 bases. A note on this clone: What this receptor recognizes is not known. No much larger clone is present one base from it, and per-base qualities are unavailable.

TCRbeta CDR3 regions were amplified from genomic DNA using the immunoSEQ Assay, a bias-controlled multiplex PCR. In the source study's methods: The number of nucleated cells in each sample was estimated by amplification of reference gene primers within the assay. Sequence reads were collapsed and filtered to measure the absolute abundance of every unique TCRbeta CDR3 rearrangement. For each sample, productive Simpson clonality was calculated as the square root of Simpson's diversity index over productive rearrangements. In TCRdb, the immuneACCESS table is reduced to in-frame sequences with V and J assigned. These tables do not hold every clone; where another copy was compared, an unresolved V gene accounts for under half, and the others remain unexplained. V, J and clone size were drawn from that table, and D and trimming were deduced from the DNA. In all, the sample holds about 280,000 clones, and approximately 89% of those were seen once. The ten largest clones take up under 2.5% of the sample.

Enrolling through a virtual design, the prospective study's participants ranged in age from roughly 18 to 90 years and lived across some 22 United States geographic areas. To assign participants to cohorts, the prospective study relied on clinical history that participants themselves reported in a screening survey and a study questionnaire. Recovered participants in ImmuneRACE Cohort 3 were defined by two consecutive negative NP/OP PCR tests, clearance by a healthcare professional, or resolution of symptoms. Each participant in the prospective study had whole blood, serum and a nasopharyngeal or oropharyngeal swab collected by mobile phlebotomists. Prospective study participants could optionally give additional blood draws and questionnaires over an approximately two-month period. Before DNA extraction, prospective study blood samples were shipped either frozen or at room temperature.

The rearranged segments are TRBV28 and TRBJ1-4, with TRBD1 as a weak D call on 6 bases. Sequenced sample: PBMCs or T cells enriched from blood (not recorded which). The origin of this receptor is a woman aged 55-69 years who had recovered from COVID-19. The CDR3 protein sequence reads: CASSRAGAKGEKLFF. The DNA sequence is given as TGTGCCAGCAGTAGGGCGGGGGCAAAAGGTGAAAAACTGTTTTTT.